One sample yielded the 31 T cell receptor beta chains listed below, sequenced in a study of blood T cell repertoires in COVID-19. Sequencing was performed with immunoSEQ multiplex PCR; in TCRdb, only in-frame clones are kept and a portion is missing. The table has about 130,000 clones, 84% seen once. Sequencing was carried out using peripheral blood. The receptors originated from an older woman with acute or convalescent COVID-19.

The chain has TRBV10-3 and TRBJ1-2; the match to TRBD1 covers 7 bases. The CDR3 is 13 residues long. The J segment lost 6 bases and the V segment lost 11 bases, leaving 12 bases of the junction unmatched. Germline V lookup: CDR1 ENHRY, CDR2 SYGVKD. CDR3 coding DNA: TGTGCCGCCCTCAAGGGGACAGAGGATGGCTACACCTTC. Translation: CAALKGTEDGYTF.

The V gene is TRBV3-1 (or the pseudogene TRBV3-2), the J gene TRBJ2-1; TRBD1 aligns across 8 bases. V dropped 3 bases and J dropped 9; count of bases not matched to a gene: 4. The CDR3 runs to 13 residues. Germline-derived CDR1 and CDR2 are LGHDT and YNNKEL (reference sequence). CDR3 sequence: CASSHPGGVEQFF. DNA for the CDR3: TGTGCCAGCAGCCACCCAGGGGGCGTTGAGCAGTTCTTC.

The rearrangement uses TRBV4-1 and TRBJ1-4; unclear D gene. This CDR3 is built from 15 residues. From germline, CDR1 is MGHRA and CDR2 YSYEKL. V dropped 4 bases and J dropped 8 bases, with 17 bases sitting between them. In DNA form, the CDR3 reads TGCGCCAGCAGCCCAATAGTGATTCGGGAAGAAAAACTGTTTTTT. Translating it yields CASSPIVIREEKLFF.

The J gene is TRBJ2-7, the V gene TRBV5-1, with TRBD1 matching 7 bases. There are 16 residues in the CDR3. The trim removed 0 bases at V and 6 bases at J, leaving 12 bases unmatched. The germline V gene has CDR1 SGHRS and CDR2 YFSETQ. This CDR3 is CASSLANRGQPGEQYF. CDR3 bases: TGCGCCAGCAGCTTGGCAAACAGGGGTCAACCTGGCGAGCAGTACTTC.

This CDR3 reads CASSYRRNSNQPQHF. CDR3 nucleotide sequence: TGTGCCAGCAGCTACAGGAGAAATAGCAATCAGCCCCAGCATTTT. This chain joins TRBV11-3 and TRBJ1-5; a possible D gene is TRBD1 (5 bases). The CDR3 loop spans 15 amino acids. Germline-derived CDR1 and CDR2 are SGHNT and YENEEA. Trimming pared 4 bases from V and 0 bases from J, leaving 10 bases between.

The rearrangement joins TRBV19 to TRBJ1-6; D perhaps matches TRBD1 (5 bases). Germline V gene data show CDR1 as LNHDA and CDR2 as SQIVND (reference sequence). V lost 10 bases to trimming and J lost 7 bases, with 17 bases between them. This CDR3 is built from 14 residues. The CDR3 region is CATTGTTRNSPLHF. CDR3 nucleotide sequence: TGTGCCACCACCGGGACTACTCGAAATTCACCCCTCCACTTT.

This chain uses TRBV5-6 with TRBJ2-1; 12 positions match TRBD2. Per germline, CDR1 SGHDT and CDR2 YYEEEE. After removal of 4 bases from V and 4 bases from J, the junction contained 3 bases not matched to a gene. This CDR3 is built from 15 residues. The CDR3 protein is CASSPTSGGYNEQFF. The CDR3 DNA reads TGTGCCAGCAGCCCAACTAGCGGGGGGTACAATGAGCAGTTCTTC.

For this clone: The same CDR3 arises from other DNA sequences in this sample as well. The rearrangement links TRBV24-1 to TRBJ1-2; 7 bases line up with TRBD1. CDR3 length: 13 residues. The V gene's germline CDR1 is KGHDR and CDR2 SFDVKD. Unmatched junction bases numbered 4, after V lost 2 bases and J lost 8 bases. This CDR3 reads CATSDYRGGGYTF. CDR3 DNA sequence: TGTGCCACCAGTGATTACAGGGGCGGCGGCTACACCTTC.

The V and J genes are TRBV9 and TRBJ1-2; tentative D call: TRBD1 (6 bases). In germline, CDR1 is SGDLS, CDR2 YYNGEE. V was shortened by 1 base and J by 7 bases, with 11 bases between the two germline ends. This CDR3 contains 13 residues. In DNA form, the CDR3 reads TGTGCCAGCAGCGTAAGGGACACCTCTGGCTACACCTTC. This codes for CASSVRDTSGYTF.

V and J are TRBV4-1 and TRBJ1-3; D may be TRBD1 (6 bases). Germline values: CDR1 MGHRA, CDR2 YSYEKL. CDR3 size: 16 residues. The V gene lost 5 bases and the J gene lost 2 bases, with 16 bases spanning the gap. DNA for the CDR3: TGCGCCAGCAGCTATTTTGGGGGGGGCGCTGGAAACACCATATATTTT. Amino acids: CASSYFGGGAGNTIYF.

The chain recombines TRBV10-2 with TRBJ1-6; D is ambiguous. Germline CDR1 WSHSY, CDR2 SAAADI. This CDR3 region has 15 residues. With 1 base removed from V and 1 base from J, the gap between germline ends came to 5 bases. The CDR3 loop is CASSELESYNSPLHF. The CDR3 DNA sequence: TGCGCCAGCAGTGAGTTGGAGTCCTATAATTCACCCCTCCACTTT.

The gene calls are TRBV19 and TRBJ1-5; D is unresolved. Germline-derived CDR1 and CDR2 are LNHDA and SQIVND (reference sequence). The CDR3 is 14 amino acids. V was clipped by 6 bases and J by 5 bases, with 14 bases between them. The CDR3 coding sequence is TGTGCCAGTAGGTCCGCCGCACTGGATCAGCCCCAGCATTTT. Translated: CASRSAALDQPQHF.

The rearrangement joins TRBV13 to TRBJ1-2, with a possible D match to TRBD1 (6 bases). The CDR3 is 13 residues long. Germline V gives CDR1 PRHDT, CDR2 FYEKMQ (reference sequence). V was cut by 4 bases and J by 4 bases, with 10 bases left in between. CDR3 residues: CASSSTDSYGYTF. The DNA for the CDR3 is TGTGCCAGCAGCTCAACGGACAGCTATGGCTACACCTTC.

This clone was observed a single time. V gene TRBV27 combines with J gene TRBJ2-3; maybe TRBD2 (6 bases). This CDR3 comprises 17 residues. Deletions cut 7 bases from V and 1 base from J, with 21 bases between. Per germline, CDR1 MNHEY and CDR2 SMNVEV (reference sequence). CDR3 bases: TGTGCCAGCAAAGGTTGGGGACTCGGTGGAGGCACAGATACGCAGTATTTT. This gives the protein CASKGWGLGGGTDTQYF.

There are a few counts of this clone. This rearrangement joins TRBV10-2 to TRBJ2-2; no clear D gene. The V gene lost 3 bases and the J gene lost 4 bases, with 6 bases spanning the gap. CDR3 length: 13 residues. Germline assignment: CDR1 WSHSY and CDR2 SAAADI. The CDR3 sequence is CASSDLSTGELFF. As DNA, the CDR3 is TGCGCCAGCAGTGACCTCTCCACCGGGGAGCTGTTTTTT.

The chain joins TRBV10-3 to TRBJ1-2, with unresolved D. V gave up 11 bases and J gave up 1 base, with 11 bases separating them. The CDR3 spans 12 residues. Germline V gives CDR1 ENHRY, CDR2 SYGVKD. CDR3 sequence reads: CASRPDNYGYTF. CDR3 nucleotide sequence: TGTGCCTCCAGGCCTGATAACTATGGCTACACCTTC.

The table lists this clone with a count of one. CDR3 nucleotide sequence: TGTGCCAGCAGGGAGGGTAGCGGGGGGCCGGGAGAGACCCAGTACTTC. The encoded protein is CASREGSGGPGETQYF. The chain uses TRBV2 and TRBJ2-5; TRBD2 aligns across 10 bases. Germline CDR1 reads SNHLY; CDR2 reads FYNNEI. With V trimmed by 6 bases and J by 4 bases, 11 bases remained unmatched. The CDR3 is made up of 16 amino acids.

The chain recombines TRBV2 with TRBJ1-1; the match to TRBD1 covers 7 bases. The V segment lost 7 bases and the J segment 1 base; nucleotides outside the gene matches: 9. Germline values: CDR1 SNHLY, CDR2 FYNNEI. The CDR3 has 15 amino acids. The CDR3 here is CASTRGPARNTEAFF. The CDR3 DNA reads TGTGCCAGCACGAGGGGGCCGGCTCGGAACACTGAAGCTTTCTTT.

Only one count was recorded for this clone. The chain couples TRBV9 to TRBJ2-1, with D possibly matching TRBD1 (6 bases). Germline V gene data show CDR1 as SGDLS and CDR2 as YYNGEE. V was trimmed by 0 bases and J by 10 bases, leaving 17 bases between them. The CDR3 is 15 amino acids. DNA of the CDR3: TGTGCCAGCAGCGTAGCCGCAGGGGCACTAGGCGAGCAGTTCTTC. Amino acids: CASSVAAGALGEQFF.

The CDR3 nucleotides read TGTGCCAGCAGCCTCCCGGACAGCTATACCACTGAAGCTTTCTTT. It yields the protein CASSLPDSYTTEAFF. This chain links TRBV11-1 with TRBJ1-1; weak D call: TRBD1 (6 bases). Germline CDR1 and CDR2: SGHAT and FQDESV (reference sequence). The CDR3 covers 15 residues. V was shortened by 5 bases and J by 4 bases, with 17 bases between the two germline ends.

This chain connects TRBV7-9 to TRBJ1-6; perhaps TRBD1 as D (5 bases). Trimming took off 6 bases at V and 7 bases at J, with 19 bases between the two ends. The CDR3 runs to 16 residues. CDR1 and CDR2 (germline): SEHNR, FQNEAQ (reference sequence). CDR3 region: CASSNPSAGQNSPLHF. In DNA form, the CDR3 reads TGTGCCAGCAGTAACCCCTCGGCAGGGCAGAATTCACCCCTCCACTTT.

This clone has only one observation. Sequence at one end of the junction differs from germline and may be a read error. This chain links TRBV12-3 or TRBV12-4 with TRBJ1-1; perhaps TRBD1 as D (5 bases). The CDR3 runs to 9 residues. The CDR3 here is CASTPRGGF. The CDR3 region has the DNA TGTGCCAGCACCCCTCGGGGGGGGTTT.

The chain joins TRBV30 to TRBJ1-1, with 9 bases identical to TRBD1. Germline CDR1 reads GTSNPN; CDR2 reads SVGIG (reference sequence). The CDR3 is 15 amino acids. J gave up 1 base and V 2 bases, and 5 bases lay outside the gene matches. CDR3 region: CAWSPGQGRNTEAFF. CDR3 in DNA: TGTGCCTGGAGTCCTGGACAGGGGCGGAACACTGAAGCTTTCTTT.

This chain connects TRBV20-1 to TRBJ1-1; perhaps TRBD1 as D (5 bases). The ends were cut back, 5 bases at V and 2 bases at J, with 6 bases in the middle. The CDR3 runs to 11 residues. Germline V gene lookup returns CDR1 DFQATT and CDR2 SNEGSKA (reference sequence). The CDR3 sequence is CSADRNTEAFF. The CDR3 DNA follows: TGCAGTGCTGACAGAAACACTGAAGCTTTCTTT.

V gene TRBV20-1 combines with J gene TRBJ1-6; 7 nucleotides agree with TRBD1. This CDR3 has 12 amino acids. Germline V gene lookup returns CDR1 DFQATT and CDR2 SNEGSKA (reference sequence). The junction had 3 bases not matched to a gene; V was cut back by 3 bases and J by 10 bases. The CDR3 DNA reads as TGCAGTGCTAGTGACAGGGTATCACCCCTCCACTTT. Translation: CSASDRVSPLHF.

The chain links TRBV7-9 to TRBJ1-2, with D unresolved. Trimming removed 1 base from V and 8 bases from J, with 11 bases in between. Per germline, CDR1 SEHNR and CDR2 FQNEAQ (reference sequence). This CDR3 comprises 13 residues. CDR3 nucleotide sequence: TGTGCCAGCAGCTTAGGAGAGGTTGGAGGCTACACCTTC. The encoded protein is CASSLGEVGGYTF.

The chain joins TRBV19 to TRBJ1-1, with D maybe TRBD1 (6 bases). The CDR3 is 15 amino acids. The germline gives CDR1 LNHDA, CDR2 SQIVND (reference sequence). V lost 3 bases to trimming and J lost 0 bases, with 11 bases between them. The CDR3 region is CASSIRDTVNTEAFF. In nucleotides, the CDR3 is TGTGCCAGTAGTATCAGGGACACGGTGAACACTGAAGCTTTCTTT.

The CDR3 loop reads CASAVRLAGASDTQYF. As DNA, the CDR3 is TGCGCCAGCGCCGTCAGACTAGCGGGGGCTTCGGATACGCAGTATTTT. This rearrangement joins TRBV5-1 to TRBJ2-3, with TRBD2 matching over 12 bases. There are 16 residues in the CDR3. With V trimmed by 7 bases and J by 6 bases, 12 bases remained unmatched. Germline CDR1 is SGHRS and CDR2 is YFSETQ.

The chain recombines TRBV7-2 with TRBJ2-1; perhaps TRBD2 as D (6 bases). Germline values: CDR1 SGHTA, CDR2 FQGNSA. This CDR3 contains 14 residues. Deletions cut 6 bases from V and 5 bases from J, with 14 bases between. The DNA for the CDR3 is TGTGCCAGCAGGTCGGGACTGGAGAACAATGAGCAGTTCTTC. Translating gives CASRSGLENNEQFF.

DNA of the CDR3: TGTGCCAGCAGTTTACAGGGGAACAATTCACCCCTCCACTTT. Residues: CASSLQGNNSPLHF. The V call is TRBV6-4, the J call TRBJ1-6, with 7 bases aligning to TRBD1. The CDR3 consists of 14 residues. Germline V lookup: CDR1 MRHNA, CDR2 SNTAGT. Trimming cost V 5 bases and J 7 bases; bases outside gene matches: 5.

Notes on this clone: The germline gene is not matched at one end of the junction; a read error may be the cause. The rearrangement uses TRBV5-1 and TRBJ1-1; 9 bases map to TRBD1. Germline values: CDR1 SGHRS, CDR2 YFSETQ. The CDR3 covers 14 residues. CDR3 nucleotide sequence: TGCGCCAGCAGTTTGGGACAGGGAGCCACTGAAGCTTTCTTT. Its protein product is CASSLGQGATEAFF.